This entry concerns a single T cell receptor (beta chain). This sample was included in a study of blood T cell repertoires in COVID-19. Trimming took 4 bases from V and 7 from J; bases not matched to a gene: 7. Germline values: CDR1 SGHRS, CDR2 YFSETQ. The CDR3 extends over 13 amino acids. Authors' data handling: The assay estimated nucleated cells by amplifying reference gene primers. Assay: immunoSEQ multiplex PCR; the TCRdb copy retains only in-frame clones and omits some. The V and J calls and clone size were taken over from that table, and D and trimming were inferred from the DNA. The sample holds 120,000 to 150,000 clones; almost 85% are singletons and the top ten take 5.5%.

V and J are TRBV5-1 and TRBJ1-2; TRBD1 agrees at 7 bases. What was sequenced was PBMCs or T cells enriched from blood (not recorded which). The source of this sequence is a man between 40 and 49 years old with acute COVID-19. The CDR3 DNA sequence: TGCGCCAGCAGCGCAACAGGGGATCGTGGCTACACCTTC. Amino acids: CASSATGDRGYTF.